This entry is about one TCR beta chain. The target antigen is unknown. Construction of the TCRbeta library involved unique molecular identifiers. TCRdb independently ran MiXCR on the PCR reads; one entry per CDR3 protein. The table records approximately 400,000 distinct CDR3 sequences, about a sixth of them present only once. This specimen belongs to a study of T-cell reconstitution after alpha-beta-depleted transplantation in children. Study-wide points: Hyperexpanded clones declined; after one year, newly produced T cells mostly supplied diversity. Reportedly, roughly two months post-transplant, alpha-beta T cells arose from several hundred expanded graft clones.

V lost 6 bases to trimming and J lost 4 bases, with 21 bases between them. This CDR3 is 17 amino acids long. The germline V gene encodes CDR1 ENHRY and CDR2 SYGVKD. The chain combines TRBV10-3 with TRBJ2-2; D is unclear. Here the sequenced sample was PBMCs, mostly from graft donor cells, taken 360 days after TCRalphabeta/CD19-depleted stem cell transplant. This clonotype originated in a boy under three years old who had a stem cell transplant for Wiskott-Aldrich syndrome, so the T cells may come from the graft donor. The CDR3 reads CAISTVPTPTATGELFF. The CDR3 region has the DNA TGTGCCATCAGCACAGTACCGACCCCGACGGCCACCGGGGAGCTGTTTTTT.